The entry below describes one T cell receptor beta chain. Germline V gives CDR1 SGDLS, CDR2 YYNGEE. V was pared by 4 bases and J by 3 bases, with 8 bases between. The CDR3 has 12 residues. According to the study, genomic DNA was the template for TCR beta VDJ and CDR3 profiling. Via MiXCR, TCRdb re-called the reads, giving one row per CDR3 protein. The data show more than 150,000 distinct CDR3 sequences, 40% to 55% seen once. This entry comes from a study of CD8+CD57+ T cells in acquired aplastic anemia. Turning to the study itself: Roughly 3.1 ug was the average amount of DNA from sorted CD4+ and CD8+ cells.

Sequences were obtained from sorted CD4+, CD8+, or CD8+CD57+ T cells (not recorded which) from PBMCs. This sequence was found in a human donor in good health. This chain uses TRBV9 with TRBJ2-7; TRBD1 might be the D (5 bases). CDR3 nucleotides: TGTGCCAGCAGCAGGGGTGACTACGAGCAGTACTTC. Protein: CASSRGDYEQYF.